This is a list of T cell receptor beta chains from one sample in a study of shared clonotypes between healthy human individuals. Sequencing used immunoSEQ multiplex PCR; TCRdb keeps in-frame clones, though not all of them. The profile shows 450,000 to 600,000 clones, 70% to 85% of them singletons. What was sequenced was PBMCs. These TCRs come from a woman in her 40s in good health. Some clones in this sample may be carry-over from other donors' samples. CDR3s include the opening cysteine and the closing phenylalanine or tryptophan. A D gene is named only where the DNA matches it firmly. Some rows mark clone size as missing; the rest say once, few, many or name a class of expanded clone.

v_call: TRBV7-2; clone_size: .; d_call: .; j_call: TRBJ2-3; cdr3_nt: TGTGCCAGCAGCTTCCGAACGGGTTATAGCACAGATACGCAGTATTTT; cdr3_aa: CASSFRTGYSTDTQYF
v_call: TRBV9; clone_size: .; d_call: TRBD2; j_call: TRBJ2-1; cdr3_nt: TGTGCCAGCAGCGTAGATGGACTAGCGGGAGGCGGGATATATAATGAGCAGTTCTTC; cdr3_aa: CASSVDGLAGGGIYNEQFF
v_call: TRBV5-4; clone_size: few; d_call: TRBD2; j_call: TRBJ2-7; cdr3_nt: TGTGCCAGCAGCTGGAGGACTAGCGGGATCAGGAGGCCCCTTGACGAGCAGTACTTC; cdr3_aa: CASSWRTSGIRRPLDEQYF
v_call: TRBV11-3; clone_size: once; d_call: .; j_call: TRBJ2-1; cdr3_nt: TGTGCCAGCAGCTTAGGGGGGGCACAGGGGAATGAGCAGTTCTTC; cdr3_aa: CASSLGGAQGNEQFF
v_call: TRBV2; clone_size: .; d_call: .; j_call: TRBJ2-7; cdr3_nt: TGTGCCAGCAAACGCGGGCAGGACTACGAGCAGTACTTC; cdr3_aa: CASKRGQDYEQYF
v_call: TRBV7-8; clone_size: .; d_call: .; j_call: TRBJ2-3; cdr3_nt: TGTGCCAGCAGCACACCGCTAGGAGGGTCAGATACGCAGTATTTT; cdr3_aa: CASSTPLGGSDTQYF
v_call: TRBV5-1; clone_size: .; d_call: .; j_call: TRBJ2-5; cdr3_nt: TGCGCCAGCAGCTTGGTGTCAGAAGAGACCCAGTACTTC; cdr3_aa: CASSLVSEETQYF
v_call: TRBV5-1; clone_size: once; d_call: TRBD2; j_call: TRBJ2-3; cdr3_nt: TGCGCCAGCAGCCCAGGACTAGCGGGAGATGATACGCAGTATTTT; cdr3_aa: CASSPGLAGDDTQYF
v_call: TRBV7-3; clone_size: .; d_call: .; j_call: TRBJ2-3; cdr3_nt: TGTGCCAGCAGCCGTTGGGGGGATTTGGATACGCAGTATTTT; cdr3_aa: CASSRWGDLDTQYF
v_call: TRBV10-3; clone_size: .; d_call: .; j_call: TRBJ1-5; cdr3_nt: TGTGCCATTTCAATCGAGGGTCAGCCCCAGCATTTT; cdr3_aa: CAISIEGQPQHF
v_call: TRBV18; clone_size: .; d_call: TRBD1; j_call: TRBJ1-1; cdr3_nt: TGTGCCAGCTCACCACAGGCCGGGACAGGGGGCGTCGGCACTGAAGCTTTCTTT; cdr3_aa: CASSPQAGTGGVGTEAFF
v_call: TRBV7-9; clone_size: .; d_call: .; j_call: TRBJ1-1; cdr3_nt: TGTGCCAGCAGCACCGCGGCTCGCACTGAAGCTTTCTTT; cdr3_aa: CASSTAARTEAFF
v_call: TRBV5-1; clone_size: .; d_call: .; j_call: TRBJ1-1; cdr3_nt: TGCGCCAGCAGTCAAGGCCCGAACATGAACACTGAAGCTTTCTTT; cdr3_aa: CASSQGPNMNTEAFF
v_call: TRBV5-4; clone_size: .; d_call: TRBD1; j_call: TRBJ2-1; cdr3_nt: TGTGCCAGCAGCTTGTCGGGACAGGCCCGTTGGCAGTTCTTC; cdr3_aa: CASSLSGQARWQFF
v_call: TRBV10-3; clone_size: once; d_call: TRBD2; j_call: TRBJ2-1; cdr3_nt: TGTGCCTCGACGCGGGCTAGCGGCTACAATGAGCAGTTCTTC; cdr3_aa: CASTRASGYNEQFF
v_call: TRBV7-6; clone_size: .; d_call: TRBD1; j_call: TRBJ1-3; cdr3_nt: TGTGCCAGCAGCCTGAAGGGGGCTAGACCTTCTAGCTCTGGAAACACCATATATTTT; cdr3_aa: CASSLKGARPSSSGNTIYF
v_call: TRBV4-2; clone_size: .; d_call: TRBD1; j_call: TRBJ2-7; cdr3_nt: TGTGCCAGCAGCCAAGATCACCCGGGACAGGGGGCCTACGAGCAGTACTTC; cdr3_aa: CASSQDHPGQGAYEQYF
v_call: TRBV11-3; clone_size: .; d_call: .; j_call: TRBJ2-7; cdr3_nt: TGTGCCAGCAGCCAAGATTCGTCCGGGTACTACGAGCAGTACTTC; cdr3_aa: CASSQDSSGYYEQYF
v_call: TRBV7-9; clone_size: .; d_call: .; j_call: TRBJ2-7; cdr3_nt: TGTGCCAGCACCCCGTGGGTGGGTGACGAGCAGTACTTC; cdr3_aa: CASTPWVGDEQYF
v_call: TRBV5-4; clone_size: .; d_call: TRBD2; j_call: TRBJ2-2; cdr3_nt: TGTGCCAGCAGGCCCTGGACTAGCGGTTTTACCGGGGAGCTGTTTTTT; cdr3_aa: CASRPWTSGFTGELFF
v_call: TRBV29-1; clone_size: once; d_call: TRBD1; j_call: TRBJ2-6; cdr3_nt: TGCAGCGTTGAAGTTTGGGACAGCAACTCTGGGGCCAACGTCCTGACTTTC; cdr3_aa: CSVEVWDSNSGANVLTF
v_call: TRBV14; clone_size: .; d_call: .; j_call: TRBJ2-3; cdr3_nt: TGTGCCAGCAGCCCTCAGTTATTGGACACAGATACGCAGTATTTT; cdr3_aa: CASSPQLLDTDTQYF
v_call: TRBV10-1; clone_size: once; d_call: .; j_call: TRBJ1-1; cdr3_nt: TGCGCCAGCAGTGTAGTAGTAGGCACTGAAGCTTTCTTT; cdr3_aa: CASSVVVGTEAFF
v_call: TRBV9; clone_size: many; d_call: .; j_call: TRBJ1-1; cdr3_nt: TGTGCCAGCAGCGTTTCCGGGGACATGAACACTGAAGCTTTCTTT; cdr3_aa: CASSVSGDMNTEAFF
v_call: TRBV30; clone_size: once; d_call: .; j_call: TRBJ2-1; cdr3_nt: TGTGCCTGGGGGGTCGGGGAGATAGAGAATGAGCAGTTCTTC; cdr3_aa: CAWGVGEIENEQFF
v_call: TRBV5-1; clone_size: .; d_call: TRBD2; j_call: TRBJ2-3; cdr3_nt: TGCGCCAGTGCCCAGCGGGAGACAGATACGCAGTATTTT; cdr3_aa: CASAQRETDTQYF
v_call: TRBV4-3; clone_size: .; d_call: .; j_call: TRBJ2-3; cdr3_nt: TGCGCCAGCAGCCCCCAGGTTGGAGATACGCAGTATTTT; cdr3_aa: CASSPQVGDTQYF
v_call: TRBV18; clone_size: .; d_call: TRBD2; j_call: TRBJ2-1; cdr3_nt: TGTGCCAGCTCACCACTTCAGCGGGAGAACGCATACAATGAGCAGTTCTTC; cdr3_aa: CASSPLQRENAYNEQFF
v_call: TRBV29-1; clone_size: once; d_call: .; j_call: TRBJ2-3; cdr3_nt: TGCAGCGAGACCAAGGGGGGAGGGTACACAGATACGCAGTATTTT; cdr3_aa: CSETKGGGYTDTQYF
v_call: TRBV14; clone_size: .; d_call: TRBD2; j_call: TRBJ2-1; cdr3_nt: TGTGCCAGCAGCCAGGCGCTAGCGGGCCACAATGAGCAGTTCTTC; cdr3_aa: CASSQALAGHNEQFF
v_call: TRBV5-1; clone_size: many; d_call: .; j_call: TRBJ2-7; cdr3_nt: TGCGCCAGCAGCTTGGGTGCTTCCGAGCAGTACTTC; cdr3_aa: CASSLGASEQYF
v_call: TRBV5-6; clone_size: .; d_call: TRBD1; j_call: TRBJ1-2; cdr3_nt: TGTGCCAGCAGCCCCCGGGACAGGGGGGTTAGTGGCTACACCTTC; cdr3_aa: CASSPRDRGVSGYTF
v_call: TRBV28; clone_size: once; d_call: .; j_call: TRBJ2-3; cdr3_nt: TGTGCCAGCGCCCTAGGGACCGGAGGCCCAGATACGCAGTATTTT; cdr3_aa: CASALGTGGPDTQYF
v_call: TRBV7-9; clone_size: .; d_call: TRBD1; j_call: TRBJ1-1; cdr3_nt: TGTGCCAGCAGCTTAGGTAGGGGGACAGTTGAAGCTTTCTTT; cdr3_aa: CASSLGRGTVEAFF
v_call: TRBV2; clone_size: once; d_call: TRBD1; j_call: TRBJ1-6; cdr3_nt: TGTGCCAGCAGTCCCGGGACAGGAGATCCACCCCTCCACTTT; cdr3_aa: CASSPGTGDPPLHF
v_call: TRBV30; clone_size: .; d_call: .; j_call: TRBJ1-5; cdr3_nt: TGTGCCTGGAGTGGGGGCGGCAATCAGCCCCAGCATTTT; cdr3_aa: CAWSGGGNQPQHF
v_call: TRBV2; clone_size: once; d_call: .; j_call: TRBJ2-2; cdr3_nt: TGTGCCAGCAAGCGATTCACCGGGGAGCTGTTTTTT; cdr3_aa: CASKRFTGELFF
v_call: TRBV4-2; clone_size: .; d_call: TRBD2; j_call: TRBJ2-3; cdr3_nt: TGTGCCAGCAGCCAAGTGGGAGGGTATAGCGGGAGGCTCCTCACAGATACGCAGTATTTT; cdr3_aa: CASSQVGGYSGRLLTDTQYF
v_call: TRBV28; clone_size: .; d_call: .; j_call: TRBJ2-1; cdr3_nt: TGTGCCAGCAGTTCCCTCAGGGGTCCCTACAATGAGCAGTTCTTC; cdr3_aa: CASSSLRGPYNEQFF
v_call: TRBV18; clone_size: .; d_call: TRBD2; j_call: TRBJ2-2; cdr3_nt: TGTGCCAGCTCACCGGGACTAGCGGAAAACACCGGGGAGCTGTTTTTT; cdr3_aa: CASSPGLAENTGELFF
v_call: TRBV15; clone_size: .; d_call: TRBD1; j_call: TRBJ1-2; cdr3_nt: TGTGCCACCAGCAGAGATAAGGGGACAGACTATGGCTACACCTTC; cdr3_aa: CATSRDKGTDYGYTF
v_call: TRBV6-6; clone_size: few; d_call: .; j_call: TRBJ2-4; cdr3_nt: TGTGCCAGCAGTTACCTATCGGGGGACATTCAGTACTTC; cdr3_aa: CASSYLSGDIQYF
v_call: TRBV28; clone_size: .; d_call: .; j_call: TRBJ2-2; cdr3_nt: TGTGCCAGCACCCCTCTGACGGGGGAGCTGTTTTTT; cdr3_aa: CASTPLTGELFF
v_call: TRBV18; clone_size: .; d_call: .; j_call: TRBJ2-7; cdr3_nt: TGTGCCAGCTCACCACCTGAGGGGGGTGGCTCCTACGAGCAGTACTTC; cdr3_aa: CASSPPEGGGSYEQYF
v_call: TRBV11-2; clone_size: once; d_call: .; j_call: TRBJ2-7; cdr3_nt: TGTGCCAGCAGCTTAGTCCCTAGGGGGTCCGGGCAGTACTTC; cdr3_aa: CASSLVPRGSGQYF
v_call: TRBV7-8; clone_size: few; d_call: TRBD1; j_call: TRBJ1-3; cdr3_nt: TGTGCCAGCAGCAGGGACAGGGTTGGTGGAAACACCATATATTTT; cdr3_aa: CASSRDRVGGNTIYF
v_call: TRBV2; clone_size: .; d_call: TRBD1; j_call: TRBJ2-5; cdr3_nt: TGTGCCAGCAGCGCCTATGGGACAGGGGAAGAGACCCAGTACTTC; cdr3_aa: CASSAYGTGEETQYF